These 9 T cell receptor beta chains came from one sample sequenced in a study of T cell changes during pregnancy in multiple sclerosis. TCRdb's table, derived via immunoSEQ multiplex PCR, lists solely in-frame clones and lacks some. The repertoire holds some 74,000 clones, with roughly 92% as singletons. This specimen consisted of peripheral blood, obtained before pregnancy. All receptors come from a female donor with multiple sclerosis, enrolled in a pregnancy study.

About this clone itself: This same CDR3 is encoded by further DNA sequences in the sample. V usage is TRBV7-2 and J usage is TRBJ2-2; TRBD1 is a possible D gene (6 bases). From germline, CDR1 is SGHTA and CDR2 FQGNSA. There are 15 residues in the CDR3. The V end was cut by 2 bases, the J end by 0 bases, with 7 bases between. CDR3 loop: CASSLRTANTGELFF. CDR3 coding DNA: TGTGCCAGCAGCTTAAGGACAGCGAACACCGGGGAGCTGTTTTTT.

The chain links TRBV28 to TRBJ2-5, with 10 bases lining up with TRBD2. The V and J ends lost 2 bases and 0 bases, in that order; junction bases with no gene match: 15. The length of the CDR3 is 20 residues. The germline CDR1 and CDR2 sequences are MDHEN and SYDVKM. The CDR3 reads CASSLVALAGVKGNQETQYF. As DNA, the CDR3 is TGTGCCAGCAGTTTAGTCGCGCTAGCGGGAGTAAAAGGGAACCAAGAGACCCAGTACTTC.

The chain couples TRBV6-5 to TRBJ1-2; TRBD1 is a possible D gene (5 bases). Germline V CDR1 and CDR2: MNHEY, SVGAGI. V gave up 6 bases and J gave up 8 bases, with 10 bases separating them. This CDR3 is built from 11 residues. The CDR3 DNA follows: TGTGCCAGCAGCCCAGGGTTCGGCTACACCTTC. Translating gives CASSPGFGYTF.

For the CDR3, the DNA is TGTGCCAGCAGCGTATCCCCATGGGTGAGCGGGTACGAGCAGTACTTC. Protein sequence: CASSVSPWVSGYEQYF. The chain links TRBV9 to TRBJ2-7; D perhaps matches TRBD2 (6 bases). V was cut by 1 base and J by 4 bases, with 18 bases left in between. This CDR3 spans 16 amino acids. The germline gives CDR1 SGDLS, CDR2 YYNGEE.

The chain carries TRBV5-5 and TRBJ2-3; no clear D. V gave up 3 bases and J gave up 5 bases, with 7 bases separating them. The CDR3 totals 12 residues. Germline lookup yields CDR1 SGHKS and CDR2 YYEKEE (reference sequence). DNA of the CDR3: TGTGCCAGCAGCTCCCTAGTAGATACGCAGTATTTT. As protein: CASSSLVDTQYF.

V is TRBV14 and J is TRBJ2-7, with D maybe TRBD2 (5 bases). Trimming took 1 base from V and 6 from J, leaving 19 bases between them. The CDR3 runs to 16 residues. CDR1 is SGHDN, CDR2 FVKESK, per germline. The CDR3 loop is CASSQAQASGLREQYF. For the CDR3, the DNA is TGTGCCAGCAGCCAAGCCCAGGCCAGCGGTCTCCGCGAGCAGTACTTC. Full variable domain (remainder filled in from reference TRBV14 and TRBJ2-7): EAGVTQFPSHSVIEKGQTVTLRCDPISGHDNLYWYRRVMGKEIKFLLHFVKESKQDESGMPNNRFLAERTGGTYSTLKVQPAELEDSGVYFCASSQAQASGLREQYFGPGTRLTVT.

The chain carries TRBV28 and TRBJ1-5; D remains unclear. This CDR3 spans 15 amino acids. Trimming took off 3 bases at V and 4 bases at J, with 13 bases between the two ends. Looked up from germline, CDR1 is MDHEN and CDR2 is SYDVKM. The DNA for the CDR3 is TGTGCCAGCAGTTTGGGCCCCCACACAAATCAGCCCCAGCATTTT. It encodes CASSLGPHTNQPQHF.

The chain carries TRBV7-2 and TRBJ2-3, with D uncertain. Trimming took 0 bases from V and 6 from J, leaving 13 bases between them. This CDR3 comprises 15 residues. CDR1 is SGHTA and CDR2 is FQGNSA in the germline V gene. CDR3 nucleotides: TGTGCCAGCAGCTTAGCGATATCAGGATGGGATACGCAGTATTTT. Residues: CASSLAISGWDTQYF.

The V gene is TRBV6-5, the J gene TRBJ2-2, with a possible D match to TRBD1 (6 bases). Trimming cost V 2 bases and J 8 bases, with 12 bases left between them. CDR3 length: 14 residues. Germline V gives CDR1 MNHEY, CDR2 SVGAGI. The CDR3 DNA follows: TGTGCCAGCAGTTACGAGTGGGGGCCAGGGGAGCTGTTTTTT. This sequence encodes CASSYEWGPGELFF.